Included here is one T cell receptor (beta chain) sequence, with context. The study ran its PCR with 60 Vbeta and 13 Jbeta primers. The method was immunoSEQ multiplex PCR; TCRdb's version includes in-frame clones alone and lacks a portion of them. The table lists some 130,000 clones, under 85% of them singletons. Donors sampled were nominally healthy, though unrecorded immune exposures were likely. The entry originates in a study of cytomegalovirus exposure and HLA in healthy donors. This CDR3 has 14 residues. The V end lost 3 bases, the J end lost 5 bases, and 11 bases lay between the germline ends. Germline V gene data show CDR1 as MNHEY and CDR2 as SMNVEV (reference sequence).

The origin of this receptor is a woman aged 45-59 years in good health and CMV-seropositive. The sample comprised PBMCs. The V call is TRBV27, the J call TRBJ1-5; D possibly corresponds to TRBD1 (5 bases). The CDR3 protein is CASSFQGLDQPQHF. CDR3 sequence (DNA): TGTGCCAGCAGTTTTCAGGGCCTTGATCAGCCCCAGCATTTT.